The 25 T cell receptor beta chains in this list originate from one sample, sequenced in a study of T cell responses to AZD1222 COVID-19 vaccine. Sequencing was performed with immunoSEQ multiplex PCR; in TCRdb, only in-frame clones are kept and a portion is missing. The sample yields roughly 120,000 clones, around 85% seen once. Material: peripheral blood, obtained 28 days after the second AZD1222 dose. These receptor sequences come from an adult who received the AZD1222 COVID-19 vaccine.

This clone has more than one count but fewer than ten. This chain links TRBV14 with TRBJ2-3; D is undetermined. The V end was cut by 0 bases, the J end by 9 bases, with 13 bases between. This CDR3 contains 14 residues. Looked up from germline, CDR1 is SGHDN and CDR2 is FVKESK. In nucleotides, the CDR3 is TGTGCCAGCAGCCAAGAATGGTCACTTAGGACGCAGTATTTT. This encodes CASSQEWSLRTQYF.

This clone occurred once. V usage is TRBV5-1 and J usage is TRBJ2-1, with 9 bases identical to TRBD2. Germline values: CDR1 SGHRS, CDR2 YFSETQ. V lost 1 base to trimming and J lost 1 base; unmatched junction nucleotides: 0. The CDR3 runs to 15 residues. The CDR3 region has the DNA TGCGCCAGCAGCTTGACTAGCGGGTCCTACAATGAGCAGTTCTTC. Translated: CASSLTSGSYNEQFF.

The chain links TRBV7-9 to TRBJ2-7, with unresolved D. Germline V gene lookup returns CDR1 SEHNR and CDR2 FQNEAQ (reference sequence). The CDR3 is 14 residues long. V shed 1 base and J shed 2 bases, with 9 bases lying between them. In nucleotides, the CDR3 is TGTGCCAGCAGCTTAGGGACGGCTCCCTACGAGCAGTACTTC. Protein: CASSLGTAPYEQYF.

V gene TRBV4-1 combines with J gene TRBJ1-6; 7 positions agree with TRBD1. This CDR3 has 16 amino acids. V shed 1 base, J shed 7 bases, and the junction held 7 bases outside the gene matches. Looked up from germline, CDR1 is MGHRA and CDR2 is YSYEKL. CDR3 nucleotides: TGCGCCAGCAGCCAAGGTCTTGACAGGGCGAATTCACCCCTCCACTTT. It yields the protein CASSQGLDRANSPLHF.

The chain has TRBV3-1 (or the pseudogene TRBV3-2) and TRBJ1-2, with D hard to call. The CDR3 sequence is 14 residues long. V was shortened by 6 bases and J by 3 bases, with 14 bases between the two germline ends. CDR1 LGHDT and CDR2 YNNKEL come from the germline V gene (reference sequence). The CDR3 nucleotides read TGTGCCAGCAGTCTTAAGACCGGGGACTATGGCTACACCTTC. Translating gives CASSLKTGDYGYTF.

This chain uses TRBV15 with TRBJ1-3; D unresolved. The CDR3 is 15 amino acids. The germline V and J ends were trimmed by 2 bases and 4 bases, with 12 bases remaining between them. CDR1 is LNHNV and CDR2 is YYDKDF in the germline V gene (reference sequence). CDR3 sequence reads: CATSRFQGLGNTIYF. The DNA of the CDR3 is TGTGCCACCAGCAGATTTCAAGGGTTGGGAAACACCATATATTTT.

V and J are TRBV5-1 and TRBJ2-7, with 9 bases that match TRBD1. The CDR3 consists of 17 residues. The V gene end was trimmed by 4 bases and the J gene end by 0 bases; junction bases not matched to a gene: 11. CDR1 is SGHRS and CDR2 is YFSETQ in the germline V gene. The CDR3 here is CASSRGQGNSGSYEQYF. The CDR3 region has the DNA TGCGCCAGCAGCCGGGGACAGGGTAATAGCGGCTCCTACGAGCAGTACTTC. Full variable domain (rest looked up from reference TRBV5-1 and TRBJ2-7): KAGVTQTPRYLIKTRGQQVTLSCSPISGHRSVSWYQQTPGQGLQFLFEYFSETQRNKGNFPGRFSGRQFSNSRSEMNVSTLELGDSALYLCASSRGQGNSGSYEQYFGPGTRLTVT.

This clone was seen ten or more times. This chain uses TRBV19 with TRBJ1-5, with D possibly being TRBD1 (6 bases). This CDR3 region has 15 residues. With 0 bases removed from V and 6 bases from J, the gap between germline ends came to 12 bases. Germline CDR1 and CDR2: LNHDA and SQIVND (reference sequence). CDR3 sequence: CASSIEGQSLQPQHF. The CDR3 coding sequence is TGTGCCAGTAGTATAGAAGGACAGTCCCTTCAGCCCCAGCATTTT. Based on the CDR3 plus reference TRBV19 and TRBJ1-5, the full variable domain is DGGITQSPKYLFRKEGQNVTLSCEQNLNHDAMYWYRQDPGQGLRLIYYSQIVNDFQKGDIAEGYSVSREKKESFPLTVTSAQKNPTAFYLCASSIEGQSLQPQHFGDGTRLSIL.

CDR3 residues: CASSFQQGGPYEQYF. As DNA, the CDR3 is TGTGCCAGCAGCTTTCAGCAAGGGGGTCCCTACGAGCAGTACTTC. The chain employs TRBV7-6 and TRBJ2-7; D perhaps matches TRBD1 (6 bases). This CDR3 comprises 15 residues. Trimming took off 3 bases at V and 2 bases at J, with 14 bases between the two ends. Germline CDR1 SGHVS, CDR2 FNYEAQ. The whole variable domain, remainder taken from reference TRBV7-6 and TRBJ2-7, is GAGVSQSPRYKVTKRGQDVALRCDPISGHVSLYWYRQALGQGPEFLTYFNYEAQQDKSGLPNDRFSAERPEGSISTLTIQRTEQRDSAMYRCASSFQQGGPYEQYFGPGTRLTVT.

The chain joins TRBV4-2 to TRBJ1-1, with 7 nucleotides matching TRBD1. The CDR3 covers 16 residues. The V segment lost 1 base and the J segment 1 base; nucleotides outside the gene matches: 6. In germline, CDR1 is LGHNA, CDR2 YNFKEQ. The CDR3 nucleotides read TGTGCCAGCAGCCAAGCTCGCGCAGGGGGGAACACTGAAGCTTTCTTT. It encodes CASSQARAGGNTEAFF.

This clone was detected only a few times. The genes are TRBV2 and TRBJ1-2; no clear D gene. The CDR3 has 12 amino acids. CDR1 is SNHLY and CDR2 is FYNNEI in the germline V gene. V was trimmed by 2 bases and J by 4 bases, leaving 5 bases between them. DNA of the CDR3: TGTGCCAGCAGTGAACAGACCTATGGCTACACCTTC. Amino acid sequence: CASSEQTYGYTF.

This clone was counted once. The chain employs TRBV7-6 and TRBJ2-2; D gene unclear. The CDR3 totals 16 residues. Germline loops: CDR1 SGHVS, CDR2 FNYEAQ. Trimming removed 1 base at V and 2 bases at J, with 11 bases between. This CDR3 reads CASSLGSGANTGELFF. CDR3 DNA: TGTGCCAGCAGCTTAGGGTCAGGAGCCAACACCGGGGAGCTGTTTTTT.

This clone was recorded once. J is TRBJ2-7 and V is TRBV6-1; TRBD2 might be the D (6 bases). Per the germline V gene, CDR1 is MNHNS and CDR2 is SASEGT. CDR3 length: 16 residues. V was cut by 4 bases and J by 0 bases, with 16 bases left in between. The DNA for the CDR3 is TGTGCCAGCAGTGGACTAACCGGGGGTGGCTCCTACGAGCAGTACTTC. This sequence encodes CASSGLTGGGSYEQYF.

This rearrangement joins TRBV25-1 to TRBJ1-1; possible D gene TRBD1, 6 bases. The CDR3 extends over 13 amino acids. With 3 bases removed from V and 7 bases from J, the gap between germline ends came to 12 bases. Germline CDR1 is MGHDK and CDR2 is SYGVNS. This CDR3 is CASSEPGANEAFF. The CDR3 DNA reads TGTGCCAGCAGTGAGCCGGGGGCTAATGAAGCTTTCTTT.

This rearrangement joins TRBV9 to TRBJ2-3; weak D call: TRBD1 (6 bases). The V end lost 4 bases, the J end lost 0 bases, and 9 bases lay between the germline ends. The CDR3 runs 14 residues. The germline V gene has CDR1 SGDLS and CDR2 YYNGEE. CDR3 residues: CASSPQGSTDTQYF. The DNA for the CDR3 is TGTGCCAGCAGCCCCCAGGGGAGCACAGATACGCAGTATTTT. The variable domain in full, with the rest retrieved from reference TRBV9 and TRBJ2-3, is DSGVTQTPKHLITATGQRVTLRCSPRSGDLSVYWYQQSLDQGLQFLIQYYNGEERAKGNILERFSAQQFPDLHSELNLSSLELGDSALYFCASSPQGSTDTQYFGPGTRLTVL.

This chain joins TRBV5-6 and TRBJ2-1, with D maybe TRBD2 (6 bases). Germline V gene sequence: CDR1 SGHDT, CDR2 YYEEEE. The CDR3 has 15 amino acids. V dropped 4 bases and J dropped 3 bases, with 14 bases sitting between them. The CDR3 nucleotides read TGTGCCAGCAGCAGGGAGGCGGGGAGCTACAATGAGCAGTTCTTC. Protein product: CASSREAGSYNEQFF.

This clone has more than one count but fewer than ten. This sequence joins TRBV27 and TRBJ1-2, with TRBD1 as a possible D gene (5 bases). Germline V gene sequence: CDR1 MNHEY, CDR2 SMNVEV (reference sequence). The CDR3 covers 14 residues. Trimming pared 0 bases from V and 7 bases from J, leaving 12 bases between. As DNA, the CDR3 is TGTGCCAGCAGTTTATCAGGGGCAGCTCCTGGCTACACCTTC. Amino acids: CASSLSGAAPGYTF.

The chain is built from TRBV6-1 and TRBJ1-2, with D unresolved. V dropped 1 base and J dropped 12 bases, with 6 bases sitting between them. Germline V lookup: CDR1 MNHNS, CDR2 SASEGT. The length of the CDR3 is 10 residues. The CDR3: CASSEGWDTF. CDR3 coding DNA: TGTGCCAGCAGTGAAGGGTGGGACACCTTC.

The gene calls are TRBV3-1 (or the pseudogene TRBV3-2) and TRBJ1-5; D gene ambiguous. The ends were cut back, 1 base at V and 1 base at J, with 14 bases in the middle. Germline assignment: CDR1 LGHDT and CDR2 YNNKEL (reference sequence). The CDR3 sequence is 17 residues long. The CDR3 loop reads CASSQGFSRLSNQPQHF. In nucleotides, the CDR3 is TGTGCCAGCAGCCAAGGTTTTTCCAGACTGAGCAATCAGCCCCAGCATTTT.

The chain has TRBV18 and TRBJ2-2; D is uncertain. Germline-derived CDR1 and CDR2 are KGHSH and LQKENI. The CDR3 contains 16 residues. The germline V and J ends were trimmed by 1 base and 3 bases, with 12 bases remaining between them. This CDR3 reads CASSPRLGFDTGELFF. CDR3 DNA: TGTGCCAGCTCACCACGGTTGGGGTTTGACACCGGGGAGCTGTTTTTT. Full variable domain (missing parts from reference TRBV18 and TRBJ2-2): NAGVMQNPRHLVRRRGQEARLRCSPMKGHSHVYWYRQLPEEGLKFMVYLQKENIIDESGMPKERFSAEFPKEGPSILRIQQVVRGDSAAYFCASSPRLGFDTGELFFGEGSRLTVL.

The chain recombines TRBV6-1 with TRBJ1-1; D remains ambiguous. The V gene's germline CDR1 is MNHNS and CDR2 SASEGT. This CDR3 comprises 12 residues. The V gene lost 8 bases and the J gene lost 1 base, with 8 bases spanning the gap. The CDR3 nucleotides are TGTGCCAGCCACAGCCCGAACACTGAAGCTTTCTTT. Protein product: CASHSPNTEAFF.

The rearrangement uses TRBV5-1 and TRBJ1-2; D gene unclear. The germline V and J ends were trimmed by 7 bases and 4 bases, with 14 bases remaining between them. This CDR3 has 13 residues. CDR1 is SGHRS and CDR2 is YFSETQ in the germline V gene. The CDR3 nucleotides read TGCGCCAGCTTCAACCCCCCAATCTATGGCTACACCTTC. This encodes CASFNPPIYGYTF. Full variable domain (rest looked up from reference TRBV5-1 and TRBJ1-2): KAGVTQTPRYLIKTRGQQVTLSCSPISGHRSVSWYQQTPGQGLQFLFEYFSETQRNKGNFPGRFSGRQFSNSRSEMNVSTLELGDSALYLCASFNPPIYGYTFGSGTRLTVV.

DNA of the CDR3: TGTGCCAGCTTCAGGGTAGGCACTGAAGCTTTCTTT. It is translated as CASFRVGTEAFF. The rearrangement joins TRBV6-5 to TRBJ1-1; a possible D gene is TRBD1 (5 bases). Looked up from germline, CDR1 is MNHEY and CDR2 is SVGAGI. The CDR3 sequence is 12 residues long. Between the trimmed V and J ends, which lost 8 bases and 4 bases, there was a span of 11 bases.

This chain connects TRBV2 to TRBJ2-3; 7 nucleotides align to TRBD2. The CDR3 contains 13 residues. J lost 4 bases, V lost 7 bases, and 5 bases had no gene match. Germline CDR1 SNHLY, CDR2 FYNNEI. The CDR3 DNA follows: TGTGCCAGCACTGGCGGGGGTCCAGATACGCAGTATTTT. Its protein is CASTGGGPDTQYF.

The rearrangement joins TRBV25-1 to TRBJ2-2; 14 positions match TRBD2. CDR1 is MGHDK and CDR2 is SYGVNS in the germline V gene. The CDR3 has 17 residues. V was pared by 3 bases and J by 5 bases, with 5 bases of the junction left unmatched. The CDR3 region is CASSDPGLAGGTGELFF. The CDR3 nucleotides read TGTGCCAGCAGTGACCCCGGACTAGCGGGGGGAACCGGGGAGCTGTTTTTT.